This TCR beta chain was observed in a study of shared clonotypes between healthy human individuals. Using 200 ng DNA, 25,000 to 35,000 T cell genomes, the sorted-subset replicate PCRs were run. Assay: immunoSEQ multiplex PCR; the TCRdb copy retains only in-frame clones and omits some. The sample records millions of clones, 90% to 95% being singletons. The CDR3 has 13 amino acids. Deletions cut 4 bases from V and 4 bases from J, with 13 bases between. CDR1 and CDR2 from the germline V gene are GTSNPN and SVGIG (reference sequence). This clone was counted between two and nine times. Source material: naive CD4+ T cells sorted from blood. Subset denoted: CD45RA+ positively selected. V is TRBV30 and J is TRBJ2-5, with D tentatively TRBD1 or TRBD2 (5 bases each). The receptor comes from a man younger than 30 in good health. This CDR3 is CAWNYGTRETQYF. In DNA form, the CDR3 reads TGTGCCTGGAACTACGGGACGAGAGAGACCCAGTACTTC.